The rows below give T cell receptor beta chains drawn from one sample of a study of identical twins. Using its own MiXCR run on the 5' RACE reads, TCRdb lists one record per CDR3 protein. The sample consists of 750,000 to 950,000 distinct CDR3 sequences, more than 9% of them appearing once. The same sample was also studied in work on yellow fever vaccine responses in identical twins.

Sequencing was carried out using PBMCs. These receptors were collected from a woman younger than 30 in good health. Both conserved end residues are part of each CDR3. The D gene is left open where the match is weak. Expanded clones are given a class, and other clones once, few, many or no size at all.

d_gene: TRBD2; v_gene: TRBV20-1; j_gene: TRBJ2-1; abundance: many; CDR3nt: TGCAGTGCTACCCACAGCGGGAGCTCCTACAATGAGCAGTTCTTC; CDR3aa: CSATHSGSSYNEQFF
d_gene: .; v_gene: TRBV27; j_gene: TRBJ2-4; abundance: .; CDR3nt: TGTGCCAGCAGTTTGGGTCTGGCGCTAGCCAAAAACATTCAGTACTTC; CDR3aa: CASSLGLALAKNIQYF
d_gene: TRBD1; v_gene: TRBV5-1; j_gene: TRBJ1-2; abundance: .; CDR3nt: TGCGCCAGCAGCGGGACAGAAAGTGGTGGCTACACCTTC; CDR3aa: CASSGTESGGYTF
d_gene: TRBD2; v_gene: TRBV2; j_gene: TRBJ2-3; abundance: .; CDR3nt: TGTGCCAGCATACCGGAACGGGAGGGCCCGGGCACAGATACGCAGTATTTT; CDR3aa: CASIPEREGPGTDTQYF
d_gene: .; v_gene: TRBV7-9; j_gene: TRBJ2-1; abundance: .; CDR3nt: TGTGCCAGCAGCCCGACAGGTTCGAGTGAGCAGTTCTTC; CDR3aa: CASSPTGSSEQFF
d_gene: TRBD1; v_gene: TRBV27; j_gene: TRBJ2-7; abundance: .; CDR3nt: TGTGCCAGCAGCCCCCGACTGGGACAGGGGATCTACGAGCAGTACTTC; CDR3aa: CASSPRLGQGIYEQYF
d_gene: TRBD1; v_gene: TRBV3-1; j_gene: TRBJ2-3; abundance: many; CDR3nt: TGTGCCAGCAGCTCGGACAGGGCAAACACAGATACGCAGTATTTT; CDR3aa: CASSSDRANTDTQYF
d_gene: .; v_gene: TRBV4-1; j_gene: TRBJ2-5; abundance: few; CDR3nt: TGCGCCAGCAGCCAAGAATTACAGATCCGCGAGACCCAGTACTTC; CDR3aa: CASSQELQIRETQYF
d_gene: TRBD2; v_gene: TRBV12-3/TRBV12-4; j_gene: TRBJ2-1; abundance: few; CDR3nt: TGTGCCAGCAGTCCACGACTAGCGGGAACAAATGAGCAGTTCTTC; CDR3aa: CASSPRLAGTNEQFF
d_gene: .; v_gene: TRBV20-1; j_gene: TRBJ2-2; abundance: .; CDR3nt: TGCAGTGCTAGACCTCCCGACGGAGACACCGGGGAGCTGTTTTTT; CDR3aa: CSARPPDGDTGELFF
d_gene: .; v_gene: TRBV29-1; j_gene: TRBJ2-1; abundance: many; CDR3nt: TGCAGCGTCAGTCAGGGGGAGGGCCTAAATGAGCAGTTCTTC; CDR3aa: CSVSQGEGLNEQFF
d_gene: TRBD2; v_gene: TRBV6-2/TRBV6-3; j_gene: TRBJ2-1; abundance: few; CDR3nt: TGTGCCAGCAGGTCGACTAGCGGGGCATACAATGAGCAGTTCTTC; CDR3aa: CASRSTSGAYNEQFF
d_gene: .; v_gene: TRBV6-2/TRBV6-3; j_gene: TRBJ2-5; abundance: many; CDR3nt: TGTGCCAGCAGTTACACCAGTGAGCAAGAGACCCAGTACTTC; CDR3aa: CASSYTSEQETQYF
d_gene: .; v_gene: TRBV7-8; j_gene: TRBJ1-1; abundance: many; CDR3nt: TGTGCCAGCAGCTGGAGTGGCGGGACAGAAGCTTTCTTT; CDR3aa: CASSWSGGTEAFF
d_gene: TRBD1; v_gene: TRBV9; j_gene: TRBJ2-7; abundance: .; CDR3nt: TGTGCCAGCAGCCCAGCGTCAGGGGGCTTGTACGAGCAGTACTTC; CDR3aa: CASSPASGGLYEQYF
d_gene: .; v_gene: TRBV20-1; j_gene: TRBJ2-7; abundance: few; CDR3nt: TGCAGTGCTAGATCCTCCGGAGGACTCTCCTACGAGCAGTACTTC; CDR3aa: CSARSSGGLSYEQYF
d_gene: .; v_gene: TRBV29-1; j_gene: TRBJ2-1; abundance: .; CDR3nt: TGCAGCGTTGTCTGGACCCTGGGGGGTGAGCAGTTCTTC; CDR3aa: CSVVWTLGGEQFF
d_gene: .; v_gene: TRBV24-1; j_gene: TRBJ2-3; abundance: .; CDR3nt: TGTGCCACCAGGGGGCTTTTCACAGATACGCAGTATTTT; CDR3aa: CATRGLFTDTQYF
d_gene: TRBD2; v_gene: TRBV20-1; j_gene: TRBJ2-5; abundance: .; CDR3nt: TGCAGTGCTAGACCGGGACTAGCGCTGGAGACCCAGTACTTC; CDR3aa: CSARPGLALETQYF
d_gene: TRBD1; v_gene: TRBV12-3/TRBV12-4; j_gene: TRBJ2-2; abundance: .; CDR3nt: TGTGCCAGCAGTCCCCCCGGACAGGCTCCTGGGGAGCTGTTTTTT; CDR3aa: CASSPPGQAPGELFF
d_gene: .; v_gene: TRBV6-5; j_gene: TRBJ2-1; abundance: many; CDR3nt: TGTGCCAGCAGTTACGGCCCAGCTTTGCTTGAGCAGTTCTTC; CDR3aa: CASSYGPALLEQFF
d_gene: .; v_gene: TRBV12-3/TRBV12-4; j_gene: TRBJ1-5; abundance: few; CDR3nt: TGTGCCAGCAGTTTAAGTAGGACACCGGGCAGGCAGCCCCAGCATTTT; CDR3aa: CASSLSRTPGRQPQHF
d_gene: .; v_gene: TRBV7-2; j_gene: TRBJ2-5; abundance: .; CDR3nt: TGTGCCAGCAGCTTAGCGGCCCGGACCTCCCAAGAGACCCAGTACTTC; CDR3aa: CASSLAARTSQETQYF
d_gene: .; v_gene: TRBV5-1; j_gene: TRBJ2-5; abundance: .; CDR3nt: TGCGCCAGCAGCTCGGGTTGGGTCGGAGGTGGGCAAGAGACCCAGTACTTC; CDR3aa: CASSSGWVGGGQETQYF
d_gene: .; v_gene: TRBV5-5; j_gene: TRBJ1-6; abundance: few; CDR3nt: TGTGCCAGCAGCCAGCTTTCCTCTGGTTCACCCCTCCACTTT; CDR3aa: CASSQLSSGSPLHF
d_gene: .; v_gene: TRBV7-9; j_gene: TRBJ1-2; abundance: .; CDR3nt: TGTGCCAGCAGCTTAGCGGACCGAGAAAGCTATGGCTACACCTTC; CDR3aa: CASSLADRESYGYTF
d_gene: .; v_gene: TRBV3-1; j_gene: TRBJ1-1; abundance: few; CDR3nt: TGTGCCAGCGGTCACAGGGAGCCCAGGAACACTGAAGCTTTCTTT; CDR3aa: CASGHREPRNTEAFF
d_gene: TRBD2; v_gene: TRBV6-5; j_gene: TRBJ2-1; abundance: .; CDR3nt: TGTGCCAGCAGTTACTCTCGACTAGCGGGAGGGCCCTATGAGCAGTTCTTC; CDR3aa: CASSYSRLAGGPYEQFF
d_gene: .; v_gene: TRBV5-6; j_gene: TRBJ2-4; abundance: .; CDR3nt: TGTGCCAGCAGCTCGCAGCTGATTCGGGCCAAAAACATTCAGTACTTC; CDR3aa: CASSSQLIRAKNIQYF
d_gene: .; v_gene: TRBV4-1; j_gene: TRBJ1-1; abundance: .; CDR3nt: TGCGCCAGCAGCCAAGAATTTCGGCCATGGGGGCCCAGGGAAGCTTTCTTT; CDR3aa: CASSQEFRPWGPREAFF
d_gene: .; v_gene: TRBV29-1; j_gene: TRBJ2-5; abundance: few; CDR3nt: TGCAGCGTTGAAAGCTTAGGGCCAGAGACCCAGTACTTC; CDR3aa: CSVESLGPETQYF
d_gene: .; v_gene: TRBV12-3/TRBV12-4; j_gene: TRBJ2-5; abundance: many; CDR3nt: TGTGCCAGCTCCACCTCAGCGAGCTTGGAGACCCAGTACTTC; CDR3aa: CASSTSASLETQYF
d_gene: .; v_gene: TRBV2; j_gene: TRBJ1-5; abundance: many; CDR3nt: TGTGCCAGCAGCGTTGGACAGTATCAGCCCCAGCATTTT; CDR3aa: CASSVGQYQPQHF
d_gene: .; v_gene: TRBV7-9; j_gene: TRBJ1-1; abundance: few; CDR3nt: TGTGCCAGCAGCGGGGGACCGCTGAACACTGAAGCTTTCTTT; CDR3aa: CASSGGPLNTEAFF
d_gene: .; v_gene: TRBV2; j_gene: TRBJ1-1; abundance: few; CDR3nt: TGTGCCAGCAGTACTAACAGTCTCGCGATGAACACTGAAGCTTTCTTT; CDR3aa: CASSTNSLAMNTEAFF